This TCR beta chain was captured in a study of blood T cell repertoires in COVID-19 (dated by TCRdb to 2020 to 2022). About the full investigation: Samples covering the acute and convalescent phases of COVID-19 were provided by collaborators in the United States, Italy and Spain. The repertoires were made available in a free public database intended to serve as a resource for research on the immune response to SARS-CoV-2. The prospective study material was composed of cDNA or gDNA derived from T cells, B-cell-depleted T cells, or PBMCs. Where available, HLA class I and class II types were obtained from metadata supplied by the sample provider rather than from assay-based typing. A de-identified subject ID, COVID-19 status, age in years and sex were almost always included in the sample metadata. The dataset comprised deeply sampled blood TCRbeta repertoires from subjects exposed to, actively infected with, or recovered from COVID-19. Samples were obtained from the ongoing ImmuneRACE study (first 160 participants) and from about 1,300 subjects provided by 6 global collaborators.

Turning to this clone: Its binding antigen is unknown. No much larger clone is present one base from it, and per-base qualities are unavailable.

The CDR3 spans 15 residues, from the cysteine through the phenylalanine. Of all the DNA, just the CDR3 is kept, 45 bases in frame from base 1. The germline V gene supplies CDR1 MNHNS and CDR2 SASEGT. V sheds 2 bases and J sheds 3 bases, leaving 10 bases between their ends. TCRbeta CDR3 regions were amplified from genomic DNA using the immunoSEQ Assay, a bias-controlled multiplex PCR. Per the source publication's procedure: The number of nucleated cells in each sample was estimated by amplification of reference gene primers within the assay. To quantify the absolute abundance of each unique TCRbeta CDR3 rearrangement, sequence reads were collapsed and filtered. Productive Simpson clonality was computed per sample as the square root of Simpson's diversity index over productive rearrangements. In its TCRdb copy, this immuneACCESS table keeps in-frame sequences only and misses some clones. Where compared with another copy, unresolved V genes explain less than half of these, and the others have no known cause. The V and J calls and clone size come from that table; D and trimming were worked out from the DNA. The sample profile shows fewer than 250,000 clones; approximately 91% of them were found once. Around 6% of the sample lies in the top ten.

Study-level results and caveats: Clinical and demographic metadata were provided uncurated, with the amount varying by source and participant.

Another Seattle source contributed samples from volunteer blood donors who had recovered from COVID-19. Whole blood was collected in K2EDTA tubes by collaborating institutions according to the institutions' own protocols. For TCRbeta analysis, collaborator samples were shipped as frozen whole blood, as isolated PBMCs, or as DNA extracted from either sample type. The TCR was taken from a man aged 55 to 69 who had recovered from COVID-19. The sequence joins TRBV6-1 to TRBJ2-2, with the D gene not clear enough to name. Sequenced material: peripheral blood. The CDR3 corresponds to CASSERSGYTGELFF. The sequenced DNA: TGTGCCAGCAGTGAAAGGTCAGGCTACACCGGGGAGCTGTTTTTT.